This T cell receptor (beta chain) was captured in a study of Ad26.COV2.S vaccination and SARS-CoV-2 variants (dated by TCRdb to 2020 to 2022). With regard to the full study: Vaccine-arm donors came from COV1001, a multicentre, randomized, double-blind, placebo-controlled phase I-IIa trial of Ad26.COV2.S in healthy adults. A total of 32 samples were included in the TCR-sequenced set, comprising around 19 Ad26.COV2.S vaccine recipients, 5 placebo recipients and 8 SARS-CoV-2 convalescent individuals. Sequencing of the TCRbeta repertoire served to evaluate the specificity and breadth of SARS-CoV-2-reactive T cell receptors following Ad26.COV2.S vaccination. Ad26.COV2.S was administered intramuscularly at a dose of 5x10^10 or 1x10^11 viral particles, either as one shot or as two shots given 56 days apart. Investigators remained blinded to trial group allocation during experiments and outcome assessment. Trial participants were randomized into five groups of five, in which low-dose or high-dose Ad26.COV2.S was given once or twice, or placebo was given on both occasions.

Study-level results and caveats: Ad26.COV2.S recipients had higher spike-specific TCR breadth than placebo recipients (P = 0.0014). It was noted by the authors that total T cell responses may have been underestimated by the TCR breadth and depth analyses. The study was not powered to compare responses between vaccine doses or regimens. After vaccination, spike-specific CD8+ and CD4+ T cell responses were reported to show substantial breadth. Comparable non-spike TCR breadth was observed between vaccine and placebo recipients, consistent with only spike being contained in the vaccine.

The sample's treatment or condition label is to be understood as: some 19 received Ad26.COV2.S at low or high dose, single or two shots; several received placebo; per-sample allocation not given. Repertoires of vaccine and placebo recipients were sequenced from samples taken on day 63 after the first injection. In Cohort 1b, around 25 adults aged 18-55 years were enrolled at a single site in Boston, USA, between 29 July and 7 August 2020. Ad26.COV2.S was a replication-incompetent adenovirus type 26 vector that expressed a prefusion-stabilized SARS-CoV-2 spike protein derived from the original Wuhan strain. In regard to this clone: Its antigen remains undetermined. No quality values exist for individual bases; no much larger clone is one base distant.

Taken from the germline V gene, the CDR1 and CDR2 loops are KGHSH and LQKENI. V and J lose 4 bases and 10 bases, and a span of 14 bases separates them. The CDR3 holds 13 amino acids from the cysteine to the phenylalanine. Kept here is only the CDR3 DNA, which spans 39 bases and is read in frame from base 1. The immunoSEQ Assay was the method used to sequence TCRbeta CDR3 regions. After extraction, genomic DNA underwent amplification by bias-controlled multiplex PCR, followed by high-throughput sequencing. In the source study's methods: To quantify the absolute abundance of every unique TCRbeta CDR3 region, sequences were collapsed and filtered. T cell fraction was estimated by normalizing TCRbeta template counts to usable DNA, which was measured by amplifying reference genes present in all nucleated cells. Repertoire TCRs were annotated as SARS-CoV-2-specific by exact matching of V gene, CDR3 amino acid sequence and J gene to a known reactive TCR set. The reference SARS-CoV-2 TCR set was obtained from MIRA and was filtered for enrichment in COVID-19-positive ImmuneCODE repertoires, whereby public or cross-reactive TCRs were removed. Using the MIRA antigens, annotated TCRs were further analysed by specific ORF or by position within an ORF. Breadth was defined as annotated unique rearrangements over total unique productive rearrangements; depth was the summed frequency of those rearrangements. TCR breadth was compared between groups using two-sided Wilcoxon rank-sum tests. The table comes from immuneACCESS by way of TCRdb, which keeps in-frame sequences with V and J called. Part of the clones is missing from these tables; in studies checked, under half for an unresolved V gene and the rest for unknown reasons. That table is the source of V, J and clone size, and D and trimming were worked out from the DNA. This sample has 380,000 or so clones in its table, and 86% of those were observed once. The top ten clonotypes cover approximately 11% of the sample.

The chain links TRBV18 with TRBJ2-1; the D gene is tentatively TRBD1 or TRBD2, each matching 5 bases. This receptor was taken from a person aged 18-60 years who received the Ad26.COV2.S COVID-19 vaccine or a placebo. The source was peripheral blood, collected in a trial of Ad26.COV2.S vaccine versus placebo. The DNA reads TGTGCCAGCTCACAAAGTCGCGAGGGGGAGCAGTTCTTC. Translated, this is CASSQSREGEQFF.